The T cell receptor beta chain under discussion was sequenced for a study of T cells after yellow fever vaccination. At the level of the study: Preparation of the low-cell-number fractions used SMART-Seq v4 Ultra Low Input. Study-level points and caveats: FACS-sorted repertoires might harbor abundant contaminating clonotypes from the bulk population. The CD4 compartment and the CD8 compartment contained a small share of clonotypes in common.

As regards this clonotype: Its antigen is as yet unknown.

TCR cDNA was made by 5'RACE template switching, adding a universal primer site and UMIs. TCRdb re-called the 5' RACE reads with MiXCR, one entry per CDR3 protein. The sample contains under 100,000 distinct CDR3 sequences, around 5.8% of which appear only once. Germline V gene data show CDR1 as SGHRS and CDR2 as YFSETQ. The CDR3 runs to 15 residues. V dropped 4 bases and J dropped 7 bases, with 15 bases sitting between them. The rearrangement links TRBV5-1 to TRBJ1-6; D remains ambiguous. The receptor's source is a man aged 18 to 29 who received the YFV17D yellow fever vaccine. The specimen comprised CD8+ T cells sorted from PBMCs, sampled 10 days after the yellow fever booster vaccination. The CDR3 loop is CASSPTRPRNSPLHF. The DNA of the CDR3 is TGCGCCAGCAGCCCCACGAGGCCGAGGAATTCACCCCTCCACTTT.